These 29 T cell receptor beta chains were all obtained from the same sample, sequenced in a study of shared clonotypes between healthy human individuals. The table came from immunoSEQ multiplex PCR; TCRdb's copy has only in-frame clones and leaves some out. The sample contains roughly 2 million clones, 85% to 95% of which appear only once. The specimen sequenced was naive CD4+ T cells sorted from blood. Indicated subset: CD45RA+ positively selected. These receptors all come from a man aged 18-30 years in good health.

The V and J genes are TRBV7-2 and TRBJ2-3; weak D call: TRBD2 (7 bases). The CDR3 runs 16 residues. V lost 5 bases and J lost 1, with 16 bases in between. Germline-derived CDR1 and CDR2 are SGHTA and FQGNSA. CDR3 amino acids: CASSRGGGWGTDTQYF. CDR3 sequence (DNA): TGTGCCAGCAGCCGCGGGGGCGGTTGGGGCACAGATACGCAGTATTTT.

This chain connects TRBV7-8 to TRBJ2-4, with a tentative D call TRBD1 (6 bases). Germline values: CDR1 SGHVS, CDR2 FQNEAQ. Trimming pared 1 base from V and 0 bases from J, leaving 10 bases between. There are 16 residues in the CDR3. The CDR3 DNA follows: TGTGCCAGCAGCTTAGTTGGACAGCTAGCCAAAAACATTCAGTACTTC. Amino acid sequence: CASSLVGQLAKNIQYF.

Details on this clone: Other DNA sequences of this sample code for an identical CDR3. The V call is TRBV28, the J call TRBJ1-6; TRBD1 aligns across 7 bases. J lost 7 bases, V lost 2 bases, and 2 bases had no gene match. The CDR3 is 14 amino acids. Germline CDR1 reads MDHEN; CDR2 reads SYDVKM. The DNA for the CDR3 is TGTGCCAGCAGTTTAGTACAGGGGAATTCACCCCTCCACTTT. Protein sequence: CASSLVQGNSPLHF.

The V and J genes are TRBV2 and TRBJ2-3; the D gene is possibly TRBD1 (6 bases). Looked up from germline, CDR1 is SNHLY and CDR2 is FYNNEI. This CDR3 is built from 16 residues. The V and J ends lost 1 base and 3 bases respectively, with 14 bases between them. CDR3 in amino acids: CASSEGSGVSTDTQYF. The CDR3 region has the DNA TGTGCCAGCAGTGAAGGGTCAGGGGTTTCGACAGATACGCAGTATTTT.

The chain joins TRBV19 to TRBJ1-2; tentatively, D is TRBD1 (6 bases). This CDR3 region has 16 residues. The V gene lost 2 bases and the J gene lost 5 bases, with 18 bases spanning the gap. Germline assignment: CDR1 LNHDA and CDR2 SQIVND (reference sequence). CDR3 bases: TGTGCCAGTAGTATAACATGGAGACAGGATTCATATGGCTACACCTTC. Amino acids: CASSITWRQDSYGYTF.

The CDR3 spells CASSYRGLGTEAFF. CDR3 nucleotide sequence: TGTGCCAGCAGCTACAGGGGGCTAGGGACTGAAGCTTTCTTT. V gene TRBV5-6 combines with J gene TRBJ1-1, with 9 bases that match TRBD1. The CDR3 is 14 residues long. CDR1 is SGHDT and CDR2 is YYEEEE in the germline V gene. Losses at the gene ends were 3 bases for V and 5 bases for J; bases not matched to a gene: 5.

Regarding this clone: The identical CDR3 is also encoded by other nucleotide sequences in the sample. This chain uses TRBV9 with TRBJ2-3; TRBD2 matches 9 bases. V was pared by 3 bases and J by 0 bases, with 2 bases of the junction left unmatched. This CDR3 has 15 residues. Germline V gene sequence: CDR1 SGDLS, CDR2 YYNGEE. CDR3 coding DNA: TGTGCCAGCAGCGCCACTAGCGGGAGCACAGATACGCAGTATTTT. Its translation: CASSATSGSTDTQYF.

The chain uses TRBV2 and TRBJ2-2, with TRBD2 matching over 10 bases. Looked up from germline, CDR1 is SNHLY and CDR2 is FYNNEI. The CDR3 totals 16 residues. J gave up 4 bases and V 6 bases, and 8 bases lay outside the gene matches. The CDR3 DNA reads as TGTGCCAGCAGGGCACTAGCGGGGAAGGGCACCGGGGAGCTGTTTTTT. Protein product: CASRALAGKGTGELFF. The whole variable domain, filled in from reference TRBV2 and TRBJ2-2, reads EPEVTQTPSHQVTQMGQEVILRCVPISNHLYFYWYRQILGQKVEFLVSFYNNEISEKSEIFDDQFSVERPDGSNFTLKIRSTKLEDSAMYFCASRALAGKGTGELFFGEGSRLTVL.

This rearrangement joins TRBV29-1 to TRBJ1-1; no definite D call. CDR3 length: 15 residues. V lost 0 bases and J lost 5, with 16 bases in between. Germline loops: CDR1 SQVTM, CDR2 ANQGSEA. The CDR3 is CSVEDPEKRKTEAFF. The CDR3 bases are TGCAGCGTTGAAGATCCGGAGAAGAGAAAGACTGAAGCTTTCTTT.

The CDR3 sequence: CASSLGGSIADTQYF. CDR3 DNA: TGTGCCAGCAGCTTAGGCGGGAGTATCGCAGATACGCAGTATTTT. The rearrangement links TRBV7-2 to TRBJ2-3; 7 nucleotides line up with TRBD2. With 1 base clipped from V and 4 bases from J, the junction kept 5 bases outside the gene matches. Germline V gene data show CDR1 as SGHTA and CDR2 as FQGNSA. The CDR3 spans 15 residues.

The chain recombines TRBV18 with TRBJ1-1; 8 bases line up with TRBD1. CDR1 and CDR2 from the germline V gene are KGHSH and LQKENI. Germline trimming cut 2 bases from V and 6 bases from J; bases unmatched to any gene: 11. The length of the CDR3 is 16 residues. CDR3 sequence (DNA): TGTGCCAGCTCACCAGAGATTGGACAGGGTGAAGCTGAAGCTTTCTTT. It yields the protein CASSPEIGQGEAEAFF.

V is TRBV13 and J is TRBJ1-2, with no clear D. This CDR3 comprises 14 residues. Trimming shortened V by 5 bases and J by 6 bases, and 16 bases separated the two germline ends. Per germline, CDR1 PRHDT and CDR2 FYEKMQ (reference sequence). CDR3 sequence reads: CASSLRSGANGYTF. The CDR3 DNA reads as TGTGCCAGCAGCCTACGCTCCGGAGCGAATGGCTACACCTTC.

V and J are TRBV28 and TRBJ2-7; TRBD2 aligns across 7 bases. V was clipped by 8 bases and J by 1 base; unmatched bases: 2. Germline CDR1 and CDR2: MDHEN and SYDVKM. This CDR3 has 12 amino acids. The CDR3 region is CASASGSYEQYF. The CDR3, as DNA: TGTGCCAGCGCTAGCGGTTCCTACGAGCAGTACTTC.

About this clone itself: Compared with germline, one end of the junction differs, possibly owing to a read error. J is TRBJ2-5 and V is TRBV7-7; D is possibly TRBD2 (6 bases). Looked up from germline, CDR1 is SSHAT and CDR2 is FNYEAQ (reference sequence). The CDR3 sequence is 14 residues long. The CDR3: CASSVLGGGETQYF. The CDR3 DNA is TGTGCTAGCAGCGTCCTGGGGGGTGGAGAGACCCAGTACTTC.

The chain joins TRBV4-1 to TRBJ1-2, with 8 bases fitting TRBD1. The junction had 13 bases not matched to a gene; V was cut back by 4 bases and J by 3 bases. There are 17 residues in the CDR3. Germline CDR1 and CDR2: MGHRA and YSYEKL. CDR3 amino acids: CASSPAGGGAWDYGYTF. As DNA, the CDR3 is TGCGCCAGCAGCCCCGCAGGGGGCGGTGCTTGGGACTATGGCTACACCTTC.

The gene calls are TRBV5-6 and TRBJ2-4; tentatively, D is TRBD2 (5 bases). Germline CDR1 SGHDT, CDR2 YYEEEE. Deletions cut 4 bases from V and 3 bases from J, with 8 bases between. This CDR3 spans 13 amino acids. CDR3 bases: TGTGCCAGCAGCCCGAGCGGCAAAAACATTCAGTACTTC. Translation gives CASSPSGKNIQYF.

As for this clone: Other DNA sequences within the sample encode an identical CDR3. The chain recombines TRBV18 with TRBJ1-3; a weak D match, TRBD1 (5 bases). The germline V and J ends were trimmed by 3 bases and 0 bases, with 12 bases remaining between them. CDR1 is KGHSH, CDR2 LQKENI, per germline. The CDR3 is 16 amino acids. The CDR3 sequence is CASSPPGQGSGNTIYF. The CDR3 DNA follows: TGTGCCAGCTCACCGCCGGGGCAGGGCTCTGGAAACACCATATATTTT.

The chain recombines TRBV5-1 with TRBJ2-1, with D tentatively TRBD2 (5 bases). This CDR3 has 14 residues. The germline V gene has CDR1 SGHRS and CDR2 YFSETQ. The V gene lost 4 bases and the J gene lost 10 bases, with 18 bases spanning the gap. The CDR3 bases are TGCGCCAGCAGCCCTAGTGACCAGAGGGAGGAGCAGTTCTTC. It specifies CASSPSDQREEQFF.

This rearrangement joins TRBV13 to TRBJ2-1; TRBD2 matches at 14 bases. CDR1 is PRHDT, CDR2 FYEKMQ, per germline (reference sequence). This CDR3 region has 17 residues. The J segment lost 8 bases and the V segment lost 2 bases, leaving 8 bases of the junction unmatched. The CDR3 is CASSLPLTSGGVDEQFF. As DNA, the CDR3 is TGTGCCAGCAGCTTACCCCTGACTAGCGGGGGGGTAGATGAGCAGTTCTTC.

The chain carries TRBV18 and TRBJ1-2; no firm D call. The ends were cut back, 4 bases at V and 7 bases at J, with 13 bases in the middle. This CDR3 contains 13 residues. The germline gives CDR1 KGHSH, CDR2 LQKENI. For the CDR3, the DNA is TGTGCCAGCTCACTCCCAGGTACCGGTGGCTACACCTTC. Translation: CASSLPGTGGYTF.

The CDR3 is CASSEAGNYYEQYF. The CDR3 DNA sequence: TGTGCCAGCTCCGAGGCCGGGAACTACTACGAGCAGTACTTC. The chain links TRBV18 to TRBJ2-7; D is possibly TRBD2 (5 bases). This CDR3 is built from 14 residues. Trimming stripped 6 bases from V and 3 bases from J, with 15 bases between. Germline V gene data show CDR1 as KGHSH and CDR2 as LQKENI.

V and J are TRBV5-4 and TRBJ1-1; tentative D call: TRBD1 (5 bases). The CDR3 consists of 16 residues. Germline CDR1 reads SGHNT; CDR2 reads YYREEE (reference sequence). With 0 bases removed from V and 4 bases from J, the gap between germline ends came to 16 bases. In DNA, the CDR3 is TGTGCCAGCAGCTTGGGGGGCCCCAAAAAGAGCACTGAAGCTTTCTTT. Protein: CASSLGGPKKSTEAFF.

The rearrangement uses TRBV6-1 and TRBJ1-1; 7 nucleotides line up with TRBD1. The germline gives CDR1 MNHNS, CDR2 SASEGT. J was trimmed by 3 bases and V by 6 bases; bases with no gene match: 7. The CDR3 extends over 14 amino acids. The CDR3 bases are TGTGCCAGCAGACCGGGACAGAGTTACACTGAAGCTTTCTTT. Translating it yields CASRPGQSYTEAFF.

This chain joins TRBV10-3 and TRBJ1-1; D gene unclear. Trimming removed 4 bases from V and 0 bases from J, with 3 bases in between. In germline, CDR1 is ENHRY, CDR2 SYGVKD. This CDR3 has 12 residues. CDR3 DNA sequence: TGTGCCATCAGTGTTATGAACACTGAAGCTTTCTTT. Protein sequence: CAISVMNTEAFF.

The chain uses TRBV4-1 and TRBJ1-6; 9 nucleotides agree with TRBD1. V lost 1 base and J lost 7; bases outside the gene matches: 5. CDR1 and CDR2 from the germline V gene are MGHRA and YSYEKL. This CDR3 region has 16 residues. CDR3 residues: CASSQGQGERNSPLHF. The DNA of the CDR3 is TGCGCCAGCAGCCAAGGACAGGGGGAGAGGAATTCACCCCTCCACTTT.

V and J are TRBV2 and TRBJ1-2; 7 bases are shared with TRBD1. This CDR3 is 14 amino acids long. From germline, CDR1 is SNHLY and CDR2 FYNNEI. Germline trimming cut 6 bases from V and 4 bases from J; bases unmatched to any gene: 8. CDR3 region: CASRPTGTVYGYTF. CDR3 DNA: TGTGCCAGCAGGCCCACCGGGACAGTCTATGGCTACACCTTC.

Points on this clone: At the DNA level, this CDR3 is encoded by other sequences in the same sample as well. The rearrangement uses TRBV18 and TRBJ2-7; 7 nucleotides line up with TRBD1. Germline V gives CDR1 KGHSH, CDR2 LQKENI. The CDR3 loop spans 15 amino acids. After removal of 3 bases from V and 4 bases from J, the junction contained 9 bases not matched to a gene. CDR3 bases: TGTGCCAGCTCACCCTCCGGACAGGCCTCGTACGAGCAGTACTTC. Its protein product is CASSPSGQASYEQYF.

On this clone itself: Other DNA sequences of this sample code for an identical CDR3. The chain is built from TRBV5-1 and TRBJ1-2, with D possibly matching TRBD1 (5 bases). Trimming shortened V by 5 bases and J by 3 bases, and 8 bases separated the two germline ends. Germline V lookup: CDR1 SGHRS, CDR2 YFSETQ. This CDR3 spans 12 amino acids. CDR3 residues: CASSRGDYGYTF. CDR3 bases: TGCGCCAGCAGTAGGGGCGACTATGGCTACACCTTC.

J is TRBJ1-5 and V is TRBV30; the D gene is possibly TRBD1 (5 bases). Trimming removed 5 bases from V and 5 bases from J, with 13 bases in between. Germline lookup yields CDR1 GTSNPN and CDR2 SVGIG (reference sequence). This CDR3 is 13 amino acids long. The CDR3 region is CAWAGTPYQPQHF. The CDR3 coding sequence is TGTGCCTGGGCCGGGACGCCCTATCAGCCCCAGCATTTT. The variable domain in full, completed from reference TRBV30 and TRBJ1-5, reads SQTIHQWPATLVQPVGSPLSLECTVEGTSNPNLYWYRQAAGRGLQLLFYSVGIGQISSEVPQNLSASRPQDRQFILSSKKLLLSDSGFYLCAWAGTPYQPQHFGDGTRLSIL.